A single sample is the source of the 6 T cell receptor beta chains below, sequenced in a study of cytomegalovirus exposure and HLA in healthy donors. Vbeta (60) and Jbeta (13) primers were used in the PCR. Some clones are missing from TCRdb's copy, which holds only in-frame ones; the method was immunoSEQ multiplex PCR. The sample has around 64,000 clones, roughly 68% seen once. Sequencing was carried out using PBMCs. These TCRs come from a woman between 45 and 60 years old in good health and CMV-seronegative.

This chain links TRBV2 with TRBJ1-5; D might be TRBD1 (5 bases). The V gene lost 11 bases and the J gene lost 11 bases, with 19 bases spanning the gap. The CDR3 is made up of 12 amino acids. Germline V gene sequence: CDR1 SNHLY, CDR2 FYNNEI. DNA for the CDR3: TGTGCCTCAAGCACCCAGGGTTGGGCCCAGCATTTT. Protein: CASSTQGWAQHF.

This chain uses TRBV5-1 with TRBJ2-5; 10 bases map to TRBD2. The germline CDR1 and CDR2 sequences are SGHRS and YFSETQ. The ends lost 2 bases at V and 1 base at J; junction bases unmatched: 2. The CDR3 has 15 residues. CDR3 loop: CASSLAGGSQETQYF. DNA for the CDR3: TGCGCCAGCAGCTTAGCGGGAGGGTCCCAAGAGACCCAGTACTTC.

This chain uses TRBV5-1 with TRBJ1-1, with 10 bases that match TRBD1. From germline, CDR1 is SGHRS and CDR2 YFSETQ. V lost 4 bases, J lost 1 base, and 7 bases stayed unmatched. The CDR3 extends over 16 amino acids. The CDR3 nucleotides read TGCGCCAGCAGCATGGACAGGGGGTTTGCGAACACTGAAGCTTTCTTT. It yields the protein CASSMDRGFANTEAFF.

This clone has only a few counts. This chain joins TRBV4-1 and TRBJ2-7; 8 bases are shared with TRBD1. The germline CDR1 and CDR2 sequences are MGHRA and YSYEKL. The CDR3 consists of 13 residues. V gave up 5 bases and J gave up 6 bases; unmatched junction bases: 6. CDR3 coding DNA: TGCGCCAGCAGCTATGGACAGGGCGTCGAGCAGTACTTC. Protein product: CASSYGQGVEQYF.

CDR3 region: CASSEFPATSGYGYTF. The CDR3 DNA reads as TGTGCCAGCAGTGAATTTCCGGCCACCTCAGGGTATGGCTACACCTTC. The V call is TRBV25-1, the J call TRBJ1-2; TRBD1 might be the D (5 bases). Per germline, CDR1 MGHDK and CDR2 SYGVNS. Trimming cost V 1 base and J 5 bases, with 17 bases left between them. The CDR3 is made up of 16 amino acids.

This clone has only a few counts. The chain couples TRBV28 to TRBJ1-2; D is possibly TRBD1 (5 bases). CDR3 size: 12 residues. V was trimmed by 3 bases and J by 10 bases, leaving 12 bases between them. Germline V CDR1 and CDR2: MDHEN, SYDVKM. The CDR3 nucleotides are TGTGCCAGCAGTTTGGGGCCCTCGCCCTACACCTTC. Translating gives CASSLGPSPYTF.